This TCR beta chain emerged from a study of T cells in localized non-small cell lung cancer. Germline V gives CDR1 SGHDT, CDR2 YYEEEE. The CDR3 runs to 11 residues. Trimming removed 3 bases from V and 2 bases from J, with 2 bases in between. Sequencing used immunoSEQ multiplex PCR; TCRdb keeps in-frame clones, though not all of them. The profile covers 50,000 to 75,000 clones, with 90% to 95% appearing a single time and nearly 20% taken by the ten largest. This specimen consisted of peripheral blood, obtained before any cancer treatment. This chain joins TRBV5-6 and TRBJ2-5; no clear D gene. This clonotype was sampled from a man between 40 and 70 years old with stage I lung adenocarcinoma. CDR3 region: CASSWQETQYF. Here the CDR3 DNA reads TGTGCCAGCAGCTGGCAAGAGACCCAGTACTTC. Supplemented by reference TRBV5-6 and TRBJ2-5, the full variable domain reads DAGVTQSPTHLIKTRGQQVTLRCSPKSGHDTVSWYQQALGQGPQFIFQYYEEEERQRGNFPDRFSGHQFPNYSSELNVNALLLGDSALYLCASSWQETQYFGPGTRLLVL.